This T cell receptor beta chain is from a study of response to subunit inactivated influenza vaccine. Notes on the study in general: Few additional T cells are recruited per seasonal influenza vaccination, authors suggested.

TCRdb re-derived calls from the RT-PCR reads in MiXCR, one entry per CDR3 protein. The data contain over 150,000 distinct CDR3 sequences, approximately 11% of them singletons. Germline V gene sequence: CDR1 SGHDT, CDR2 YYEEEE. The CDR3 contains 18 residues. V gave up 0 bases and J gave up 8 bases, with 26 bases separating them. This clonotype occurred many times. Its antigen remains unknown. The source is a man aged 50-59 years who received an inactivated influenza vaccine. The specimen comprised non-naive T cells sorted from PBMCs, sampled about 6 weeks after vaccination. The chain joins TRBV5-6 to TRBJ1-2, with D possibly matching TRBD1 (5 bases). CDR3 protein: CASSLAPTGTFLSQGYTF. DNA for the CDR3: TGTGCCAGCAGCTTGGCACCAACCGGGACCTTCCTCAGTCAGGGCTACACCTTC.